A single sample is the source of the 22 T cell receptor beta chains below, sequenced in a study of OX40 agonist ivuxolimab in advanced cancers. Some clones are missing from TCRdb's copy, which holds only in-frame ones; the method was immunoSEQ multiplex PCR. Here the sample spans tens of thousands of clones, around 88% being singletons. The specimen comprised CD4+ or CD8+ T cells sorted from blood, sampled in a trial of the OX40 agonist ivuxolimab. The origin of the receptors is an adult with an advanced solid tumor such as melanoma, head and neck, liver or kidney cancer.

The chain employs TRBV12-5 and TRBJ1-1; a weak D match, TRBD1 (5 bases). The ends were cut back, 6 bases at V and 4 bases at J, with 12 bases in the middle. The CDR3 consists of 13 residues. Germline V gives CDR1 LGHNT, CDR2 FRNRAP. CDR3 in DNA: TGTGCTAGTGGCCCAGGGATCGGCACTGAAGCTTTCTTT. It encodes CASGPGIGTEAFF.

The table lists this clone with a few counts. The chain joins TRBV10-2 to TRBJ1-2; 8 bases are a match to TRBD1. Per the germline V gene, CDR1 is WSHSY and CDR2 is SAAADI. The CDR3 has 13 amino acids. V lost 7 bases, J lost 1 base, and 2 bases stayed unmatched. This chain's CDR3 is CASTRGHNYGYTF. The CDR3 region has the DNA TGCGCCAGCACCAGGGGGCATAACTATGGCTACACCTTC.

The chain couples TRBV7-3 to TRBJ2-6; a possible D gene is TRBD1 (6 bases). The CDR3 runs to 19 residues. Germline V gene data show CDR1 as SGHTA and CDR2 as FQGTGA. The germline V and J ends were trimmed by 7 bases and 0 bases, with 22 bases remaining between them. CDR3 coding DNA: TGTGCCAGCATCCCAACTCAGACAGGCCCCGTCTCTGGGGCCAACGTCCTGACTTTC. It specifies CASIPTQTGPVSGANVLTF.

V gene TRBV10-3 combines with J gene TRBJ2-7; 11 bases fit TRBD2. This CDR3 has 16 residues. V dropped 2 bases and J dropped 0; count of bases not matched to a gene: 3. Germline loops: CDR1 ENHRY, CDR2 SYGVKD. The CDR3 here is CAISEPTSGSSYEQYF. As DNA, the CDR3 is TGTGCCATCAGTGAGCCCACTAGCGGGAGCTCCTACGAGCAGTACTTC.

This chain connects TRBV7-8 to TRBJ1-1; D is undetermined. Trimming cost V 5 bases and J 6 bases, with 13 bases left between them. The length of the CDR3 is 13 residues. Germline values: CDR1 SGHVS, CDR2 FQNEAQ. The CDR3 here is CASSPTPWAEAFF. The CDR3, as DNA: TGTGCCAGCAGCCCCACCCCCTGGGCTGAAGCTTTCTTT.

The V gene is TRBV11-2, the J gene TRBJ2-5; D call uncertain. This CDR3 comprises 15 residues. CDR1 SGHAT and CDR2 FQNNGV come from the germline V gene. Trimming stripped 7 bases from V and 4 bases from J, with 19 bases between. The CDR3 DNA follows: TGTGCCAGCAAACCCCGGACGGCCTACGCAGAGACCCAGTACTTC. Its translation: CASKPRTAYAETQYF.

This chain joins TRBV5-4 and TRBJ2-1, with 9 bases identical to TRBD2. The CDR3 is made up of 15 amino acids. J was trimmed by 8 bases and V by 2 bases; bases with no gene match: 8. CDR1 and CDR2 (germline): SGHNT, YYREEE (reference sequence). DNA of the CDR3: TGTGCCAGCAGCTTTGCAGCGGGAGGTATGGATGAGCAGTTCTTC. It translates to CASSFAAGGMDEQFF.

The chain recombines TRBV5-4 with TRBJ2-2, with D tentatively TRBD1 (6 bases). Between the trimmed V and J ends, which lost 0 bases and 6 bases, there was a span of 12 bases. The CDR3 is 15 amino acids. Germline V gene lookup returns CDR1 SGHNT and CDR2 YYREEE (reference sequence). The CDR3 spells CASSLVGHRAGELFF. CDR3 nucleotide sequence: TGTGCCAGCAGCTTGGTGGGACATAGGGCCGGGGAGCTGTTTTTT.

CDR3 nucleotides: TGTGCCAGTAGTCACAGGAGAACCGGGGAGCTGTTTTTT. Protein sequence: CASSHRRTGELFF. The V call is TRBV19, the J call TRBJ2-2; maybe TRBD1 (5 bases). Germline-derived CDR1 and CDR2 are LNHDA and SQIVND (reference sequence). CDR3 length equals 13 residues. Trimming removed 5 bases at V and 5 bases at J, with 9 bases between.

This rearrangement joins TRBV5-4 to TRBJ2-3; no clear D. Germline V gives CDR1 SGHNT, CDR2 YYREEE (reference sequence). V was cut by 0 bases and J by 0 bases, with 8 bases left in between. The CDR3 contains 15 residues. CDR3 loop: CASSLGGRSTDTQYF. CDR3 bases: TGTGCCAGCAGCTTGGGAGGACGTAGCACAGATACGCAGTATTTT.

The chain is built from TRBV11-2 and TRBJ2-3; D not certain. The CDR3 spans 14 residues. The germline V and J ends were trimmed by 3 bases and 0 bases, with 7 bases remaining between them. Germline-derived CDR1 and CDR2 are SGHAT and FQNNGV. CDR3: CASSFRLSTDTQYF. The CDR3 coding sequence is TGTGCCAGCAGCTTTAGACTTAGCACAGATACGCAGTATTTT.

The gene calls are TRBV6-4 and TRBJ2-1, with 13 positions matching TRBD2. The length of the CDR3 is 17 residues. V lost 4 bases and J lost 1; bases outside the gene matches: 4. Looked up from germline, CDR1 is MRHNA and CDR2 is SNTAGT. CDR3 in DNA: TGTGCCAGCAGTGGGACTAGCGGGAGAACGTCCTACAATGAGCAGTTCTTC. It yields the protein CASSGTSGRTSYNEQFF.

The chain employs TRBV9 and TRBJ2-5; 7 nucleotides line up with TRBD2. J gave up 2 bases and V 0 bases, and 16 bases lay outside the gene matches. The CDR3 runs 19 residues. Germline CDR1 SGDLS, CDR2 YYNGEE. CDR3 in amino acids: CASSVDEPRSSGEQETQYF. The CDR3 DNA is TGTGCCAGCAGCGTAGACGAGCCACGATCGAGCGGGGAACAAGAGACCCAGTACTTC.

The chain has TRBV4-1 and TRBJ2-2; D may be TRBD1 (5 bases). Trimming took 0 bases from V and 7 from J, leaving 9 bases between them. The CDR3 length is 14 residues. Germline V gene data show CDR1 as MGHRA and CDR2 as YSYEKL. The CDR3 DNA reads TGCGCCAGCAGCCAAGACAGGGCGGTCGGGGAGCTGTTTTTT. It is translated as CASSQDRAVGELFF.

The V and J genes are TRBV29-1 and TRBJ1-1, with a tentative D call TRBD1 (5 bases). This CDR3 is 14 amino acids long. V lost 5 bases, J lost 2 bases, and 15 bases lay in between. Germline values: CDR1 SQVTM, CDR2 ANQGSEA. CDR3 protein: CSVQAGSTNTEAFF. CDR3 DNA: TGCAGCGTTCAGGCAGGGAGTACCAACACTGAAGCTTTCTTT.

The chain couples TRBV9 to TRBJ2-1; D uncertain. This CDR3 is 14 amino acids long. With 0 bases removed from V and 3 bases from J, the gap between germline ends came to 7 bases. In germline, CDR1 is SGDLS, CDR2 YYNGEE. The DNA of the CDR3 is TGTGCCAGCAGCGTAGGGGTCGACTACAATGAGCAGTTCTTC. The encoded protein is CASSVGVDYNEQFF. The variable domain in full, completed from reference TRBV9 and TRBJ2-1, reads DSGVTQTPKHLITATGQRVTLRCSPRSGDLSVYWYQQSLDQGLQFLIQYYNGEERAKGNILERFSAQQFPDLHSELNLSSLELGDSALYFCASSVGVDYNEQFFGPGTRLTVL.

The chain combines TRBV6-5 with TRBJ1-5; TRBD1 matches at 7 bases. Losses at the gene ends were 6 bases for V and 4 bases for J; bases not matched to a gene: 6. The CDR3 contains 14 residues. Germline CDR1 and CDR2: MNHEY and SVGAGI. The CDR3 bases are TGTGCCAGCAGACCAGGGACAGCAAATCAGCCCCAGCATTTT. It yields the protein CASRPGTANQPQHF.

The chain combines TRBV5-4 with TRBJ2-5, with D hard to call. The CDR3 spans 12 residues. CDR1 is SGHNT, CDR2 YYREEE, per germline (reference sequence). V dropped 2 bases and J dropped 4 bases, with 6 bases sitting between them. CDR3 bases: TGTGCCAGCAGCTTCCAGGCAGAGACCCAGTACTTC. Protein: CASSFQAETQYF.

The J gene is TRBJ2-1, the V gene TRBV11-3; no definite D call. The germline V gene encodes CDR1 SGHNT and CDR2 YENEEA. The V gene lost 0 bases and the J gene lost 9 bases, with 6 bases spanning the gap. The CDR3 loop spans 12 amino acids. This chain's CDR3 is CASSLDSIEQFF. CDR3 DNA sequence: TGTGCCAGCAGCTTAGATAGCATTGAGCAGTTCTTC.

The chain has TRBV12-5 and TRBJ2-3, with a weak D call TRBD2 (6 bases). The CDR3 totals 14 residues. Germline loops: CDR1 LGHNT, CDR2 FRNRAP. Trimming pared 1 base from V and 4 bases from J, leaving 9 bases between. CDR3 coding DNA: TGTGCTAGTGGTTTGGACTCGGGGGCAGATACGCAGTATTTT. This gives the protein CASGLDSGADTQYF.

In its sample, this clone was seen once. The chain is built from TRBV29-1 and TRBJ2-5; tentative D call: TRBD1 (5 bases). In germline, CDR1 is SQVTM, CDR2 ANQGSEA. V lost 2 bases, J lost 2 bases, and 9 bases lay in between. The CDR3 has 13 residues. The CDR3 DNA reads TGCAGCGTTGAAAGACAGACACAAGAGACCCAGTACTTC. Amino acid sequence: CSVERQTQETQYF.

The J gene is TRBJ2-1, the V gene TRBV7-2, with D perhaps TRBD2 (6 bases). The CDR3 sequence is 15 residues long. Trimming shortened V by 4 bases and J by 4 bases, and 14 bases separated the two germline ends. Germline-derived CDR1 and CDR2 are SGHTA and FQGNSA. The CDR3 loop reads CASSSFGGIYNEQFF. CDR3 bases: TGTGCCAGCAGCTCCTTTGGCGGGATTTACAATGAGCAGTTCTTC.